The subject of this entry is one TCR beta chain. As handled by the study authors: By means of reference gene primer amplification, nucleated cell counts were estimated. Profiled with immunoSEQ multiplex PCR; TCRdb holds only in-frame clones, not every one. The V and J calls and clone size come from that table; D and trimming were worked out from the DNA. The sample records 45,000 to 55,000 clones, 70% to 90% being singletons. Between the trimmed V and J ends, which lost 3 bases and 2 bases, there was a span of 7 bases. Per germline, CDR1 SNHLY and CDR2 FYNNEI. The CDR3 loop spans 13 amino acids. The sample is drawn from a study of blood T cell repertoires in COVID-19. In the study overall: Italy, Spain and the United States were the sources of the convalescent and acute COVID-19 samples. T cells, B-cell-depleted T cells, or PBMCs supplied cDNA or gDNA.

Sequenced material: peripheral blood. The clonotype comes from a human donor in a cohort sampled during active COVID-19. V and J are TRBV2 and TRBJ1-2; D perhaps matches TRBD1 (5 bases). Written as DNA, the CDR3 is TGTGCCAGCAGTGACAGGGTAAACTATGGCTACACCTTC. Residues: CASSDRVNYGYTF.